Following are 21 T cell receptor beta chains from one sample sequenced in a study of blood T cell repertoires in COVID-19. The assay was immunoSEQ multiplex PCR, and TCRdb's table has in-frame clones only and misses some. The sample gives 200,000 to 300,000 clones, about 89% of which show up once; approximately 9.5% is in the top ten. The specimen sequenced was PBMCs or T cells enriched from blood (not recorded which). The receptor source for this set is a man between 40 and 49 years old who had recovered from COVID-19.

This sequence joins TRBV7-7 and TRBJ2-1; 9 bases agree with TRBD2. Trimming took 3 bases from V and 7 from J; bases not matched to a gene: 10. This CDR3 spans 16 amino acids. Germline V gene data show CDR1 as SSHAT and CDR2 as FNYEAQ (reference sequence). The CDR3 spells CASSLGTSSRWNEQFF. CDR3 bases: TGTGCCAGCAGCTTGGGGACTAGCTCCCGGTGGAATGAGCAGTTCTTC.

V usage is TRBV11-1 and J usage is TRBJ2-2; D ambiguous. The CDR3 contains 15 residues. Trimming removed 2 bases from V and 2 bases from J, with 9 bases in between. Germline V gene sequence: CDR1 SGHAT, CDR2 FQDESV (reference sequence). CDR3 protein: CASSLQASNTGELFF. The CDR3 coding sequence is TGTGCCAGCAGCTTACAGGCGTCCAACACCGGGGAGCTGTTTTTT.

This chain connects TRBV19 to TRBJ1-1; D possibly corresponds to TRBD1 (6 bases). The germline V gene has CDR1 LNHDA and CDR2 SQIVND (reference sequence). V lost 4 bases and J 8 bases, leaving 23 bases between the germline ends. The CDR3 sequence is 16 residues long. CDR3 nucleotides: TGTGCCAGTAGTACCGTCCCGGGACAAGCACCACGGGAAGCTTTCTTT. Residues: CASSTVPGQAPREAFF.

The V and J genes are TRBV20-1 and TRBJ2-7; TRBD2 agrees at 14 bases. In germline, CDR1 is DFQATT, CDR2 SNEGSKA (reference sequence). V gave up 3 bases and J gave up 4 bases; unmatched junction bases: 11. This CDR3 region has 17 residues. CDR3 sequence: CSASRTRLAGGPYEQYF. The CDR3 nucleotides are TGCAGTGCTAGTCGGACGCGACTAGCGGGAGGGCCTTACGAGCAGTACTTC.

The rearrangement uses TRBV19 and TRBJ1-1; D is possibly TRBD1 (5 bases). CDR3 length equals 14 residues. Trimming shortened V by 2 bases and J by 2 bases, and 9 bases separated the two germline ends. CDR1 and CDR2 (germline): LNHDA, SQIVND (reference sequence). The CDR3 sequence is CASSIRGFNTEAFF. In DNA, the CDR3 is TGTGCCAGTAGTATAAGGGGTTTCAACACTGAAGCTTTCTTT.

The V and J genes are TRBV10-3 and TRBJ1-5; the match to TRBD1 covers 9 bases. From germline, CDR1 is ENHRY and CDR2 SYGVKD. The ends lost 6 bases at V and 7 bases at J; junction bases unmatched: 7. This CDR3 has 14 amino acids. The CDR3 DNA is TGTGCCATCAGCGGGGACAGGGCCGGGCAGCCCCAGCATTTT. Translating gives CAISGDRAGQPQHF.

The chain employs TRBV5-4 and TRBJ1-1; D is perhaps TRBD1 (5 bases). Trimming removed 1 base at V and 5 bases at J, with 12 bases between. CDR3 length: 14 residues. CDR1 SGHNT and CDR2 YYREEE come from the germline V gene (reference sequence). CDR3 residues: CASSLTAGNTEAFF. The DNA of the CDR3 is TGTGCCAGCAGCTTGACCGCAGGGAATACTGAAGCTTTCTTT. The variable domain in full, with the rest retrieved from reference TRBV5-4 and TRBJ1-1, is ETGVTQSPTHLIKTRGQQVTLRCSSQSGHNTVSWYQQALGQGPQFIFQYYREEENGRGNFPPRFSGLQFPNYSSELNVNALELDDSALYLCASSLTAGNTEAFFGQGTRLTVV.

The rearrangement links TRBV5-4 to TRBJ2-1, with TRBD2 matching over 12 bases. The V and J ends lost 5 bases and 5 bases, in that order; junction bases with no gene match: 8. Germline V gene lookup returns CDR1 SGHNT and CDR2 YYREEE (reference sequence). This CDR3 is built from 16 residues. This CDR3 is CASRRLAGVGHNEQFF. CDR3 nucleotides: TGTGCCAGCAGGCGACTAGCGGGAGTGGGGCACAATGAGCAGTTCTTC. The full variable domain, in which reference TRBV5-4 and TRBJ2-1 provide the parts outside the CDR3, is ETGVTQSPTHLIKTRGQQVTLRCSSQSGHNTVSWYQQALGQGPQFIFQYYREEENGRGNFPPRFSGLQFPNYSSELNVNALELDDSALYLCASRRLAGVGHNEQFFGPGTRLTVL.

The chain combines TRBV28 with TRBJ1-1, with TRBD1 matching 7 bases. Germline V CDR1 and CDR2: MDHEN, SYDVKM. With 4 bases clipped from V and 4 bases from J, the junction kept 9 bases outside the gene matches. This CDR3 spans 15 amino acids. CDR3 bases: TGTGCCAGCAGTTCCTTCATCAGACAGGGCACTGAAGCTTTCTTT. This translates into CASSSFIRQGTEAFF.

The gene calls are TRBV27 and TRBJ1-4; D unclear. The CDR3 is 15 amino acids. Germline lookup yields CDR1 MNHEY and CDR2 SMNVEV (reference sequence). V was trimmed by 5 bases and J by 0 bases, leaving 10 bases between them. CDR3 DNA: TGTGCCAGCAGTCCACGGGGTGCAACTAATGAAAAACTGTTTTTT. Translation gives CASSPRGATNEKLFF. The full variable domain, with the rest looked up from reference TRBV27 and TRBJ1-4, is EAQVTQNPRYLITVTGKKLTVTCSQNMNHEYMSWYRQDPGLGLRQIYYSMNVEVTDKGDVPEGYKVSRKEKRNFPLILESPSPNQTSLYFCASSPRGATNEKLFFGSGTQLSVL.

The chain recombines TRBV12-3 or TRBV12-4 with TRBJ2-3; the D is unclear. The CDR3 spans 11 residues. With 4 bases removed from V and 3 bases from J, the gap between germline ends came to 2 bases. This CDR3 reads CASSSTDTQYF. The DNA of the CDR3 is TGTGCCAGCAGTTCTACAGATACGCAGTATTTT.

V is TRBV28 and J is TRBJ2-5; weak D call: TRBD1 (5 bases). Trimming took off 6 bases at V and 6 bases at J, with 14 bases between the two ends. The CDR3 runs 13 residues. CDR1 is MDHEN, CDR2 SYDVKM, per germline. CDR3 DNA sequence: TGTGCCAGCAGGACCCCAGGGTTGAAGACCCAGTACTTC. Its protein is CASRTPGLKTQYF.

The chain uses TRBV3-1 (or the pseudogene TRBV3-2) and TRBJ2-7; maybe TRBD1 (5 bases). Trimming pared 6 bases from V and 3 bases from J, leaving 18 bases between. Germline V lookup: CDR1 LGHDT, CDR2 YNNKEL (reference sequence). The CDR3 totals 15 residues. The CDR3 DNA is TGTGCCAGCAGAGGCAACCCAACAGGAAACTACGAGCAGTACTTC. It is translated as CASRGNPTGNYEQYF.

This chain uses TRBV5-1 with TRBJ2-5, with D possibly being TRBD1 (6 bases). Germline lookup yields CDR1 SGHRS and CDR2 YFSETQ. Trimming removed 0 bases from V and 2 bases from J, with 11 bases in between. The CDR3 contains 15 residues. The DNA for the CDR3 is TGCGCCAGCAGCTTGGGACAGGCTAAACAAGAGACCCAGTACTTC. Its protein is CASSLGQAKQETQYF. Variable domain in full (rest from reference TRBV5-1 and TRBJ2-5): KAGVTQTPRYLIKTRGQQVTLSCSPISGHRSVSWYQQTPGQGLQFLFEYFSETQRNKGNFPGRFSGRQFSNSRSEMNVSTLELGDSALYLCASSLGQAKQETQYFGPGTRLLVL.

The V and J genes are TRBV3-1 (or the pseudogene TRBV3-2) and TRBJ2-7, with D maybe TRBD2 (5 bases). The CDR3 extends over 12 amino acids. V lost 8 bases, J lost 5 bases, and 13 bases lay in between. Germline V gene sequence: CDR1 LGHDT, CDR2 YNNKEL (reference sequence). The CDR3 protein is CASGLLDDEQYF. The CDR3 DNA is TGTGCCAGCGGACTGCTCGACGACGAGCAGTACTTC.

This clone showed up just once. The rearrangement joins TRBV4-3 to TRBJ1-2, with a tentative D call TRBD1 (6 bases). The CDR3 loop spans 15 amino acids. Trimming pared 4 bases from V and 2 bases from J, leaving 14 bases between. Germline V gene lookup returns CDR1 LGHNA and CDR2 YSLEER. CDR3 amino acids: CASSPLVGANYGYTF. CDR3 in DNA: TGCGCCAGCAGCCCTTTAGTGGGGGCGAACTATGGCTACACCTTC.

The CDR3: CASSLSRGKDGYTF. CDR3 coding DNA: TGTGCCAGCAGCTTGTCGAGAGGGAAGGATGGCTACACCTTC. The J gene is TRBJ1-2, the V gene TRBV5-6; unclear D gene. CDR1 is SGHDT and CDR2 is YYEEEE in the germline V gene. Trimming shortened V by 1 base and J by 6 bases, and 13 bases separated the two germline ends. The CDR3 runs to 14 residues.

This chain connects TRBV19 to TRBJ1-4; 8 bases align to TRBD1. The CDR3 sequence is 13 residues long. Losses at the gene ends were 4 bases for V and 7 bases for J; bases not matched to a gene: 2. CDR1 is LNHDA and CDR2 is SQIVND in the germline V gene (reference sequence). For the CDR3, the DNA is TGTGCCAGTAGTAAGGACAGGGCTGAAAAACTGTTTTTT. It is translated as CASSKDRAEKLFF.

This chain joins TRBV21-1 and TRBJ2-1; the D call TRBD2 from the table was never checked on the DNA. TRBV21-1 has pseudogene status. The CDR3 sequence is 14 residues long. CDR3 in amino acids: CASSRGGIYNEQFF. The DNA of the CDR3 is TGTGCCAGCAGCAGGGGCGGGATATACAATGAGCAGTTCTTC.

V is TRBV9 and J is TRBJ2-5; 8 nucleotides agree with TRBD2. This CDR3 is built from 17 residues. The V gene's germline CDR1 is SGDLS and CDR2 YYNGEE. V trimming: 3 bases; J trimming: 2 bases; junction bases outside the gene matches: 12. CDR3 in DNA: TGTGCCAGCAGCGAGGGGGTGGTAGCGGGGAATCAAGAGACCCAGTACTTC. It codes for CASSEGVVAGNQETQYF.

V is TRBV12-3 or TRBV12-4 and J is TRBJ2-1; a possible D gene is TRBD2 (6 bases). The length of the CDR3 is 13 residues. Trimming removed 7 bases from V and 3 bases from J, with 10 bases in between. The CDR3 reads CASTQGLYNEQFF. For the CDR3, the DNA is TGTGCCAGCACCCAGGGACTCTACAATGAGCAGTTCTTC.